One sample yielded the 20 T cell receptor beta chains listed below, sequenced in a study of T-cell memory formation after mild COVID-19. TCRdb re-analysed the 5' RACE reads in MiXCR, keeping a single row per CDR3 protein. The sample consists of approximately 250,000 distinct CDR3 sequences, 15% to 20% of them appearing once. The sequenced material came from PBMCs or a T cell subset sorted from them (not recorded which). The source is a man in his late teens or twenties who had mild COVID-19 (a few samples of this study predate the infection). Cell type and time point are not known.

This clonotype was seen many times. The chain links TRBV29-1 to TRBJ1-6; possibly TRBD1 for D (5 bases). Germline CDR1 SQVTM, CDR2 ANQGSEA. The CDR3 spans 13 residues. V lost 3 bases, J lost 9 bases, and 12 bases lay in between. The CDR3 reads CSVEVAGGSPLHF. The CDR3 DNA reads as TGCAGCGTTGAGGTCGCCGGGGGTTCACCCCTCCACTTT.

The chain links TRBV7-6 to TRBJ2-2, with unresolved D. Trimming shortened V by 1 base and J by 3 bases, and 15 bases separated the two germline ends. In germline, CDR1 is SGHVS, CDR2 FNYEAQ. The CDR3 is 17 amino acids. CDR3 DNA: TGTGCCAGCAGCTTAGGACGAACTATGGCTGACACCGGGGAGCTGTTTTTT. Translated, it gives CASSLGRTMADTGELFF. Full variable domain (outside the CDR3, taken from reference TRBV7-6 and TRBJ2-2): GAGVSQSPRYKVTKRGQDVALRCDPISGHVSLYWYRQALGQGPEFLTYFNYEAQQDKSGLPNDRFSAERPEGSISTLTIQRTEQRDSAMYRCASSLGRTMADTGELFFGEGSRLTVL.

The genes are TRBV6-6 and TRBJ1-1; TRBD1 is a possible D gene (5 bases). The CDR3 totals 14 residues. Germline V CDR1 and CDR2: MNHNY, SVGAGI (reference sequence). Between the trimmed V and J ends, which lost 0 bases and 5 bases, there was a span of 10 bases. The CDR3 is CASSYSGPGTEAFF. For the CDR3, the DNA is TGTGCCAGCAGTTACTCGGGACCAGGGACTGAAGCTTTCTTT.

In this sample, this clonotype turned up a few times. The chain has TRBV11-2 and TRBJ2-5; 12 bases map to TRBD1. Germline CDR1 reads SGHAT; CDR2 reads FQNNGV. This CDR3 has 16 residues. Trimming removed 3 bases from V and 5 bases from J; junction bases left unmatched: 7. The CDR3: CASSLAGTGGWETQYF. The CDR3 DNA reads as TGTGCCAGCAGCTTGGCCGGGACAGGGGGCTGGGAGACCCAGTACTTC.

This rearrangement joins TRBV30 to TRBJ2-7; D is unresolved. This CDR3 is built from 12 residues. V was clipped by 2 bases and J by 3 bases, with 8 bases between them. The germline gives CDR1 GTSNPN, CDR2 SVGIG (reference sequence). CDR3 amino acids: CAWSQEVYEQYF. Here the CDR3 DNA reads TGTGCCTGGAGTCAAGAGGTCTACGAGCAGTACTTC.

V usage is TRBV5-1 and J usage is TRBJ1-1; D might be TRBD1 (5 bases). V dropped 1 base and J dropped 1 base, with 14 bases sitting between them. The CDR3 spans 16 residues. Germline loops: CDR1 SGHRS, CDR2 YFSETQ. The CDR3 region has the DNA TGCGCCAGCAGCTTGACAGTTGGGGGACCGAACACTGAAGCTTTCTTT. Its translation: CASSLTVGGPNTEAFF.

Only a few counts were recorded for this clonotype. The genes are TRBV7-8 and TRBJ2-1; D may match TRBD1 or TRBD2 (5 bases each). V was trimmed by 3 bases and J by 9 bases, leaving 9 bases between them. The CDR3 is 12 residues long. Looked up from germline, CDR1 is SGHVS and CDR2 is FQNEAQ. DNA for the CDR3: TGTGCCAGCAGCTTTTCGGGACCTGAGCAGTTCTTC. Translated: CASSFSGPEQFF.

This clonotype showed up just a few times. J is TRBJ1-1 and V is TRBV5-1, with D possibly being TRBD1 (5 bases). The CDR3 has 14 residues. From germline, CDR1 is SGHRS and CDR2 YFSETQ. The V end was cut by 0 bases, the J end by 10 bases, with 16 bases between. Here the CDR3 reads CASSLEGTKWGAFF. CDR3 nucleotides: TGCGCCAGCAGCTTGGAAGGGACGAAGTGGGGAGCTTTCTTT.

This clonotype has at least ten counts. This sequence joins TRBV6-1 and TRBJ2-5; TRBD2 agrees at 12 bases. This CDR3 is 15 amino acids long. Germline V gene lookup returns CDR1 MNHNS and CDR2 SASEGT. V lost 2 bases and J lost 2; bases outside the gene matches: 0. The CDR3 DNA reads TGTGCCAGCAGTGAACTAGCGGGGGGGCAAGAGACCCAGTACTTC. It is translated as CASSELAGGQETQYF.

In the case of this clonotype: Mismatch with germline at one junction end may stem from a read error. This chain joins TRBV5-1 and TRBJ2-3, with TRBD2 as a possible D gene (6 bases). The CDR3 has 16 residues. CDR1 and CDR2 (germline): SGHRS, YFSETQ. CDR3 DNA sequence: TGCGCCAGCAGCGCCGGATTAGCGGTGAGCAAAGATACGCAGTATTTT. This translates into CASSAGLAVSKDTQYF.

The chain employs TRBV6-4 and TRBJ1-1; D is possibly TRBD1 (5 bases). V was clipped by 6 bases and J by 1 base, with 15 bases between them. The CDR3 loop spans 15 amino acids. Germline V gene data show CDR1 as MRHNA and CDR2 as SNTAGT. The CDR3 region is CASRLSAGGNTEAFF. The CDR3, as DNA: TGTGCCAGCAGATTAAGCGCCGGGGGGAACACTGAAGCTTTCTTT.

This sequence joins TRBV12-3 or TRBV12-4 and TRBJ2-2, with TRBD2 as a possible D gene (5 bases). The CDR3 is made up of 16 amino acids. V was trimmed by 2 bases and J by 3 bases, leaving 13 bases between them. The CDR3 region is CASSLRGRLYTGELFF. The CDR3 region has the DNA TGTGCCAGCAGTTTACGGGGTAGACTGTACACCGGGGAGCTGTTTTTT.

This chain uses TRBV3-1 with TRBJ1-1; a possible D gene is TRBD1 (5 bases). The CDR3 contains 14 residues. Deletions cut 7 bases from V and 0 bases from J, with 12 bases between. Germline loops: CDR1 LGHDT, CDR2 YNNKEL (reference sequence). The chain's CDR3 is CASNGGTLNTEAFF. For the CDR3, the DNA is TGTGCCAGCAATGGCGGGACGTTGAACACTGAAGCTTTCTTT.

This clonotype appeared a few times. CDR3 protein: CASSTGAERPQHF. The CDR3 DNA is TGTGCCAGCAGTACCGGGGCCGAGCGGCCCCAGCATTTT. V is TRBV6-6 and J is TRBJ1-5, with a possible D match to TRBD1 (5 bases). Germline CDR1 MNHNY, CDR2 SVGAGI (reference sequence). V was trimmed by 5 bases and J by 9 bases, leaving 14 bases between them. The CDR3 has 13 amino acids.

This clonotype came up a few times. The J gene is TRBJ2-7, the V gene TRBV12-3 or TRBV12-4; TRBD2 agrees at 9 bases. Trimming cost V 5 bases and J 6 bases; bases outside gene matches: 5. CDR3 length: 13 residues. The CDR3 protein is CASSPGLASEQYF. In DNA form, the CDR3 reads TGTGCCAGCAGTCCCGGACTAGCGTCCGAGCAGTACTTC.

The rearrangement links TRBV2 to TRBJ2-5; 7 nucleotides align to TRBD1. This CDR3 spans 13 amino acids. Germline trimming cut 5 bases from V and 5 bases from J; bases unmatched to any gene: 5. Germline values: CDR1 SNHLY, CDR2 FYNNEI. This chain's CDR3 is CASSQDRVETQYF. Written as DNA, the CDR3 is TGTGCCAGCAGTCAAGACAGGGTGGAGACCCAGTACTTC. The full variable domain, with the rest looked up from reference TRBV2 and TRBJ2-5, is EPEVTQTPSHQVTQMGQEVILRCVPISNHLYFYWYRQILGQKVEFLVSFYNNEISEKSEIFDDQFSVERPDGSNFTLKIRSTKLEDSAMYFCASSQDRVETQYFGPGTRLLVL.

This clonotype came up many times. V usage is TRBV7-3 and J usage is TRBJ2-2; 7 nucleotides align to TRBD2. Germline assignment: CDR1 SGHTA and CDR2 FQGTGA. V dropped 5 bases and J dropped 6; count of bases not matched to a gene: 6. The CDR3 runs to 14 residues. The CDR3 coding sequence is TGTGCCAGCAGCCCCCAAGCGGGACCCGGGGAGCTGTTTTTT. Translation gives CASSPQAGPGELFF.

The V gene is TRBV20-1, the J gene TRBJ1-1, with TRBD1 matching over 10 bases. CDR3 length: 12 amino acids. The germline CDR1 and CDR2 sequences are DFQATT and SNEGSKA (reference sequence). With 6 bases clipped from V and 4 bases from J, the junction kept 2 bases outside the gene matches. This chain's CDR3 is CSARTGGTEAFF. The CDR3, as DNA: TGCAGTGCGCGGACAGGGGGCACTGAAGCTTTCTTT.

The DNA of the CDR3 is TGTGCCAGCAGTTACAATCCCCAGAGCTCCTACAATGAGCAGTTCTTC. Amino acids: CASSYNPQSSYNEQFF. The genes are TRBV6-5 and TRBJ2-1; D unclear. The CDR3 is 16 amino acids. In germline, CDR1 is MNHEY, CDR2 SVGAGI. The germline V and J ends were trimmed by 2 bases and 0 bases, with 11 bases remaining between them.

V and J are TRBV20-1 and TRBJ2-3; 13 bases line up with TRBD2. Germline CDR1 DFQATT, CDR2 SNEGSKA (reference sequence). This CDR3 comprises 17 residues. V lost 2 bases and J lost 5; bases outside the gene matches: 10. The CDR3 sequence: CSARPGLAGIRVDTQYF. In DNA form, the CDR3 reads TGCAGTGCTAGACCGGGACTAGCGGGGATCCGCGTAGATACGCAGTATTTT.